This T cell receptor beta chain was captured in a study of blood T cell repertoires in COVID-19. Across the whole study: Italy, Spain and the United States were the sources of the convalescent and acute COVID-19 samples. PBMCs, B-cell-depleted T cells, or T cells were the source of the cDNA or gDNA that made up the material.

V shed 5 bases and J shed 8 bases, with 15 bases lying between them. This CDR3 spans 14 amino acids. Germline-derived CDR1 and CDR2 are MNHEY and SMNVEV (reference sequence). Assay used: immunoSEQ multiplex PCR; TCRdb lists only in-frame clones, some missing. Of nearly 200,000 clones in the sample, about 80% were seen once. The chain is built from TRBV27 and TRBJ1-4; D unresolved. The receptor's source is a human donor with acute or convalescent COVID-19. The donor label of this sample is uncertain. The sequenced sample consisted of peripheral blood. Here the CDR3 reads CASSPLTRSEKLFF. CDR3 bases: TGTGCCAGCAGTCCTCTAACGCGTTCGGAAAAACTGTTTTTT.